This T cell receptor (beta chain) was recorded in a study of blood T cells in healthy people across ages. The second PCR ran roughly 6 to 11 cycles with a sample-barcoded 5' primer and J-beta primers. Each TCR beta cDNA got a 12-nucleotide random molecular identifier. TCRdb re-analysed the 5' RACE reads in MiXCR, keeping a single row per CDR3 protein. The sample contains about a million distinct CDR3 sequences, around two fifths of which appear only once. Regarding this clonotype: Its antigen is unidentified.

The study drew donors from healthy Caucasian individuals in Russia aged roughly 6 to 95. Collection of 8.5 to 10 milliliters of peripheral blood was performed for each donor. Findings and limits, study-wide: The diversity estimates, figures obtained from one million T cells, were considered underestimates.

Sequenced: blood. The sequence was obtained from a man between 18 and 35 years old in good health.

In DNA, the CDR3 is TGCGCCAGCAGCTTGGCCGTGGGATTCTACGAGCAGTACTTC. Protein product: CASSLAVGFYEQYF. V and J are TRBV5-1 and TRBJ2-7; D is unresolved. CDR3 length: 14 amino acids. Germline V gene lookup returns CDR1 SGHRS and CDR2 YFSETQ. V shed 0 bases and J shed 3 bases, with 10 bases lying between them.